The 8 T cell receptor beta chains below were found in one sample sequenced in a study of T-cell memory formation after mild COVID-19. TCRdb re-derived calls from the 5' RACE reads in MiXCR, one entry per CDR3 protein. The sample has more than 110,000 distinct CDR3 sequences; 13% to 15% are singletons. What was sequenced was PBMCs or a T cell subset sorted from them (not recorded which). These receptors all come from an adult woman who had mild COVID-19 (a few samples of this study predate the infection). Cell type and time point are not known.

This chain uses TRBV7-6 with TRBJ1-4, with D perhaps matching TRBD1 (5 bases). The V gene lost 5 bases and the J gene lost 2 bases, with 18 bases spanning the gap. The CDR3 sequence is 17 residues long. Germline V gene lookup returns CDR1 SGHVS and CDR2 FNYEAQ. CDR3 loop: CASSRRQHLATNEKLFF. CDR3 bases: TGTGCCAGCAGCCGGCGACAGCATCTGGCGACTAATGAAAAACTGTTTTTT.

V is TRBV30 and J is TRBJ2-1; TRBD1 is a possible D gene (5 bases). Germline values: CDR1 GTSNPN, CDR2 SVGIG (reference sequence). The V gene lost 0 bases and the J gene lost 7 bases, with 13 bases spanning the gap. The CDR3 extends over 14 amino acids. The CDR3 DNA reads TGTGCCTGGAGTGTATCCAGGGTCGAAAATGAGCAGTTCTTC. Its protein product is CAWSVSRVENEQFF. Supplemented by reference TRBV30 and TRBJ2-1, the full variable domain reads SQTIHQWPATLVQPVGSPLSLECTVEGTSNPNLYWYRQAAGRGLQLLFYSVGIGQISSEVPQNLSASRPQDRQFILSSKKLLLSDSGFYLCAWSVSRVENEQFFGPGTRLTVL.

The genes are TRBV19 and TRBJ2-7, with D uncertain. The CDR3 consists of 13 residues. Per germline, CDR1 LNHDA and CDR2 SQIVND (reference sequence). V was trimmed by 5 bases and J by 4 bases, leaving 12 bases between them. CDR3 nucleotides: TGTGCCAGTAGTGCCCGCACACCGTACGAGCAGTACTTC. Its protein product is CASSARTPYEQYF.

There are a few counts of this clonotype. The gene calls are TRBV6-2 or TRBV6-3 and TRBJ1-5; TRBD1 agrees at 7 bases. CDR1 and CDR2 from the germline V gene are MNHEY and SVGEGT. CDR3 length equals 14 residues. The J segment lost 5 bases and the V segment lost 3 bases, leaving 4 bases of the junction unmatched. CDR3 protein: CASSYDREHQPQHF. The CDR3 DNA reads as TGTGCCAGCAGTTATGACAGGGAACATCAGCCCCAGCATTTT.

V and J are TRBV4-2 and TRBJ2-7; 11 bases agree with TRBD2. Germline values: CDR1 LGHNA, CDR2 YNFKEQ. This CDR3 spans 17 amino acids. V shed 0 bases, J shed 4 bases, and the junction held 8 bases outside the gene matches. CDR3 DNA sequence: TGTGCCAGCAGCCAAGATTTCACTAGCGGGAGAGTGTACGAGCAGTACTTC. It codes for CASSQDFTSGRVYEQYF.

The V gene is TRBV19, the J gene TRBJ2-7; TRBD2 aligns across 9 bases. V dropped 3 bases and J dropped 3; count of bases not matched to a gene: 6. The CDR3 length is 15 residues. The V gene's germline CDR1 is LNHDA and CDR2 SQIVND (reference sequence). CDR3 bases: TGTGCCAGTAGTATGCTAGCGGGGATCAGCTACGAGCAGTACTTC. It translates to CASSMLAGISYEQYF.

This clonotype was detected ten times or more. CDR3 loop: CASSIAGHLNEQFF. In nucleotides, the CDR3 is TGTGCCAGCAGCATAGCGGGACACCTCAATGAGCAGTTCTTC. The V gene is TRBV11-2, the J gene TRBJ2-1; 8 bases map to TRBD2. Germline V gene data show CDR1 as SGHAT and CDR2 as FQNNGV. J gave up 6 bases and V 5 bases, and 6 bases lay outside the gene matches. The CDR3 is made up of 14 amino acids.

In its sample, this clonotype was seen a few times. This rearrangement joins TRBV9 to TRBJ2-7; perhaps TRBD1 as D (6 bases). The germline CDR1 and CDR2 sequences are SGDLS and YYNGEE. The V end was cut by 4 bases, the J end by 0 bases, with 14 bases between. The CDR3 consists of 15 residues. As DNA, the CDR3 is TGTGCCAGCAGCAGAACAGGGATACCCTCCTACGAGCAGTACTTC. As protein: CASSRTGIPSYEQYF.